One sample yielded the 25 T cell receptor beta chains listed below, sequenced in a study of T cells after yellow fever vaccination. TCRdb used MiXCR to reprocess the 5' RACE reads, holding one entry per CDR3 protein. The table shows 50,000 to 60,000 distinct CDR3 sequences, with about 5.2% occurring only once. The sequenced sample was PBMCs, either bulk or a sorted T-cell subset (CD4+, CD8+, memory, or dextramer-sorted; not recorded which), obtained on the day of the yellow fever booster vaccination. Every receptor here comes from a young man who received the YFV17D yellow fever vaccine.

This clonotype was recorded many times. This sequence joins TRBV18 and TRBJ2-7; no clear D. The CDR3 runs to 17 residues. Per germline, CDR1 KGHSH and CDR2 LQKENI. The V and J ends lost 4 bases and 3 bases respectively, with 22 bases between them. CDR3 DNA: TGTGCCAGCTCACTTACGACGACGGCTTGGACCTTCTACGAGCAGTACTTC. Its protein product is CASSLTTTAWTFYEQYF. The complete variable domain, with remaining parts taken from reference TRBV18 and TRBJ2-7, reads NAGVMQNPRHLVRRRGQEARLRCSPMKGHSHVYWYRQLPEEGLKFMVYLQKENIIDESGMPKERFSAEFPKEGPSILRIQQVVRGDSAAYFCASSLTTTAWTFYEQYFGPGTRLTVT.

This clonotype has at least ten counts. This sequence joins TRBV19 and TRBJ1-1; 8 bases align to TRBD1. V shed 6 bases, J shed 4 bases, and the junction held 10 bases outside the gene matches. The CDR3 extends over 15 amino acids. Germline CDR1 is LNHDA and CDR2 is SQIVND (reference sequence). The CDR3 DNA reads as TGTGCCAGTAGCGGACAGGGTAGGGAATCCACTGAAGCTTTCTTT. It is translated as CASSGQGRESTEAFF.

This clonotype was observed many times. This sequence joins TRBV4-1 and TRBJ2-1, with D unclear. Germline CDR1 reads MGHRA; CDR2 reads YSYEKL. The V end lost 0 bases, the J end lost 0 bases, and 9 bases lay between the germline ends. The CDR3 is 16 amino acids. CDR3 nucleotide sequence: TGCGCCAGCAGCCAAGAAGCAGAATTCTCCTACAATGAGCAGTTCTTC. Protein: CASSQEAEFSYNEQFF.

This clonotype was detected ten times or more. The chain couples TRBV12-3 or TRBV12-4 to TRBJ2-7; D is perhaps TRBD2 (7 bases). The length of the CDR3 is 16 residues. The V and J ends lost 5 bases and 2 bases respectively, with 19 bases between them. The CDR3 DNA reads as TGTGCCAGCAGTGGGAAGGGGGGGCGATTGGCCTACGAGCAGTACTTC. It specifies CASSGKGGRLAYEQYF.

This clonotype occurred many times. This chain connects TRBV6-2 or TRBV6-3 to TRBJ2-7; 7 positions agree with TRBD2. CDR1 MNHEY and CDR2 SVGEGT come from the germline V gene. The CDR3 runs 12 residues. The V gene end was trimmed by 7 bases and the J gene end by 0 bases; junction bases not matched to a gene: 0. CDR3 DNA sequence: TGTGCCAGCACGGGAGGCTCCTACGAGCAGTACTTC. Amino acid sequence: CASTGGSYEQYF.

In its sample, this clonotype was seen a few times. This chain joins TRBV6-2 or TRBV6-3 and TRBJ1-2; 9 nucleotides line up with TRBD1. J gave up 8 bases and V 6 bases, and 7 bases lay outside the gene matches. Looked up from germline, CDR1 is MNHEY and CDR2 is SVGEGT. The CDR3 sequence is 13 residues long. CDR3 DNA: TGTGCCAGCAGATGGGACAGGGTGCGCGGCTACACCTTC. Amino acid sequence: CASRWDRVRGYTF.

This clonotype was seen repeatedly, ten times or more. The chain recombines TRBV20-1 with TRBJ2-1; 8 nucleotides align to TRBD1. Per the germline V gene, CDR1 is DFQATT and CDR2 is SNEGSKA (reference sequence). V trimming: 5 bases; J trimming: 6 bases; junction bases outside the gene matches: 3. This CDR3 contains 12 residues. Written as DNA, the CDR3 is TGCAGTGCTGAGACAGGGGTCAATGAGCAGTTCTTC. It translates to CSAETGVNEQFF.

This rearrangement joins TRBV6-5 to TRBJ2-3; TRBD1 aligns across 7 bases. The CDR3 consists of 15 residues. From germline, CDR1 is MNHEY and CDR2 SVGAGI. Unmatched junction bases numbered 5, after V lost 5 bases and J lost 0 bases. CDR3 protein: CASSQDRPSTDTQYF. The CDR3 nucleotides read TGTGCCAGCAGTCAGGACAGGCCTAGCACAGATACGCAGTATTTT.

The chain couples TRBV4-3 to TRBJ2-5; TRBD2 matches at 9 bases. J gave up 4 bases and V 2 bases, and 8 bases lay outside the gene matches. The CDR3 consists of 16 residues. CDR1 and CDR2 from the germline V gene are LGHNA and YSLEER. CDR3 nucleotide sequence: TGCGCCAGCAGCCAAACGCCGGCTAGCGGGGCAGAGACCCAGTACTTC. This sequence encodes CASSQTPASGAETQYF.

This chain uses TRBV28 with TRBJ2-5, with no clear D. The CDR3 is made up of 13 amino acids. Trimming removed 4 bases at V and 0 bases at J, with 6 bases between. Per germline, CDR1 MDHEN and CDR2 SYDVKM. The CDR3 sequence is CASSWRHQETQYF. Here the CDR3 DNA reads TGTGCCAGCAGTTGGAGACACCAAGAGACCCAGTACTTC.

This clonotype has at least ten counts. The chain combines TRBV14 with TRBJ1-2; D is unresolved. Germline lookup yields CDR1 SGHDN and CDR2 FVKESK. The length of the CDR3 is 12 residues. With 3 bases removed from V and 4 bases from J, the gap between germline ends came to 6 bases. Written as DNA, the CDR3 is TGTGCCAGCAGCCACGGGATCTATGGCTACACCTTC. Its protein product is CASSHGIYGYTF.

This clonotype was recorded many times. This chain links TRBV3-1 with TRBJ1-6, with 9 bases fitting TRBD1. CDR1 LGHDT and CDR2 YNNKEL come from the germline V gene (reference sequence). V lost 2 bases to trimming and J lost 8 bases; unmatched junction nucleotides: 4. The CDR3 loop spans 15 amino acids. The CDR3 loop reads CASSQTGGWDSPLHF. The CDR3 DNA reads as TGTGCCAGCAGCCAAACAGGGGGCTGGGATTCACCCCTCCACTTT.

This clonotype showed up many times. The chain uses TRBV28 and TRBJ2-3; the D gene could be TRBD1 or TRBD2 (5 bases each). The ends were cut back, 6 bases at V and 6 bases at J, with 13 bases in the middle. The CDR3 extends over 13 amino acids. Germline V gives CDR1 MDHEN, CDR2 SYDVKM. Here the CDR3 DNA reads TGTGCCAGCAGCCCGGGACCGAGGGATACGCAGTATTTT. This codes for CASSPGPRDTQYF.

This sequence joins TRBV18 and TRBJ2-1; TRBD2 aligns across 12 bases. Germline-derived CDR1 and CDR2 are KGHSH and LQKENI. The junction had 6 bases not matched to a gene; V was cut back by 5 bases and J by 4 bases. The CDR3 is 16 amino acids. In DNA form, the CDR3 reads TGTGCCAGCTCAACGCCCGGGACTAGCGGGTACAATGAGCAGTTCTTC. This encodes CASSTPGTSGYNEQFF.

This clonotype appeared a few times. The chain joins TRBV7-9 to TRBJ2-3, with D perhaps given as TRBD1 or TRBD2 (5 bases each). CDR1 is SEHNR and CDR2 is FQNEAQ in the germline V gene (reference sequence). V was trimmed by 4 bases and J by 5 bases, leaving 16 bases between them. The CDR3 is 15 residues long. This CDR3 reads CASSWDRPPEDTQYF. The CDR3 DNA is TGTGCCAGCAGCTGGGACCGGCCCCCCGAAGATACGCAGTATTTT.

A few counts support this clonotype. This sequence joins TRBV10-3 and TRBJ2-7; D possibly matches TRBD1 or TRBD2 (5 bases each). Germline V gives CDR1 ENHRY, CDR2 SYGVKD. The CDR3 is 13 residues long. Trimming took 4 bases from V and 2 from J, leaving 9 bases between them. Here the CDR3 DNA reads TGTGCCATCAGTGCGGGGCGACCCTACGAGCAGTACGTC. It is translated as CAISAGRPYEQYV.

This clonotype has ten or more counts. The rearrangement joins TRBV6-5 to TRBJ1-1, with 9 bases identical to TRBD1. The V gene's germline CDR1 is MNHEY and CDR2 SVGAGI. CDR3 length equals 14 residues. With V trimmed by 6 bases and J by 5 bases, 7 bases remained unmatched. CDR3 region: CASRNRGLGTEAFF. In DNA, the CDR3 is TGTGCCAGCAGAAACAGGGGGCTGGGGACTGAAGCTTTCTTT.

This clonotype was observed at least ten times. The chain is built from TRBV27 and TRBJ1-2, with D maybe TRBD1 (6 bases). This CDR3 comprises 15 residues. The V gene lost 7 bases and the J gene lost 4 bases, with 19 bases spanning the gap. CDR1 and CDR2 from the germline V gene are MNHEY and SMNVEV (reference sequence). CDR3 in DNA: TGTGCCAGCACCCCAATTCCAGGGGATCGCTATGGCTACACCTTC. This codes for CASTPIPGDRYGYTF.

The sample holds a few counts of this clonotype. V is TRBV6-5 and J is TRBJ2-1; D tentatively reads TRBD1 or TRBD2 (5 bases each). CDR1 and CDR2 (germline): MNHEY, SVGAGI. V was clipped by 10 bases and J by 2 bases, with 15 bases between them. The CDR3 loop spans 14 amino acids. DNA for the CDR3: TGTGCCACCTCTGAGGGACCCCCCTACAATGAGCAGTTCTTC. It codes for CATSEGPPYNEQFF.

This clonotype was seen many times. Here the CDR3 DNA reads TGTGCCAGCACTCACACCGGGGAGCTGTTTTTT. Translated, it gives CASTHTGELFF. The chain is built from TRBV6-2 or TRBV6-3 and TRBJ2-2; no reliable D call. The CDR3 contains 11 residues. Looked up from germline, CDR1 is MNHEY and CDR2 is SVGEGT. V dropped 7 bases and J dropped 3 bases, with 3 bases sitting between them.

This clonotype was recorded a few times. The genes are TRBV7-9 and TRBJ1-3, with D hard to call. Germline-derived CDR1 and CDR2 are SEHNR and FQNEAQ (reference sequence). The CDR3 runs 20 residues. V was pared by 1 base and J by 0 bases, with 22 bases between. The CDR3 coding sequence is TGTGCCAGCAGCTTAGTAGGAGGTAGAGGAGCCTCGGGCTCTGGAAACACCATATATTTT. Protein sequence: CASSLVGGRGASGSGNTIYF.

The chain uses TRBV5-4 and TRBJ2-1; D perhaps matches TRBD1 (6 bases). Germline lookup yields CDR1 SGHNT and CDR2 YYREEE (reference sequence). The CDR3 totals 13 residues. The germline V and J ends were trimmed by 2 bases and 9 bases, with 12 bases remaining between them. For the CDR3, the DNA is TGTGCCAGCAGCTTCTTACAGGGATTTGAGCAGTTCTTC. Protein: CASSFLQGFEQFF.

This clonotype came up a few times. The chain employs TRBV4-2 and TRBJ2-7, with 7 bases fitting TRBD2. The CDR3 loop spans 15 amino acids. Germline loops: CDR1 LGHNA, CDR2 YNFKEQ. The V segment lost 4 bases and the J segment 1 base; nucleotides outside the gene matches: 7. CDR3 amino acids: CASSPLGGISYEQYF. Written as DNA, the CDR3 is TGTGCCAGCAGCCCTCTCGGGGGGATATCCTACGAGCAGTACTTC.

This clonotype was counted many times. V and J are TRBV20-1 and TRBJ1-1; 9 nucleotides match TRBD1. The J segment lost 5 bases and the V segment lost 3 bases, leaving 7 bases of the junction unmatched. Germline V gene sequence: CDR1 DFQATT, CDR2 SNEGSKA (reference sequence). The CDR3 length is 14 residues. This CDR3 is CSASAGQGWTEAFF. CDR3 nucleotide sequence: TGCAGTGCTAGTGCGGGACAGGGATGGACTGAAGCTTTCTTT.

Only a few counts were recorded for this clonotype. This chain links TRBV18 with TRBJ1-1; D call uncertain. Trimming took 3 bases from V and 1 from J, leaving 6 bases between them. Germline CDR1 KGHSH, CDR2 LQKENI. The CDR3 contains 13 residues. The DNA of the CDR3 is TGTGCCAGCTCACCGAAAACGAACACTGAAGCTTTCTTT. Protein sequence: CASSPKTNTEAFF.